This T cell receptor (beta chain) was sequenced during a study of blood T cells in healthy people across ages. Study-level results: A roughly linear fall in TCR beta diversity per million T cells was seen with increasing age.

Donation came from healthy Caucasian individuals in Russia who were aged roughly 6 to 95. Next came a second PCR, run for about 6 to 11 cycles, which used a sample-barcoded 5' primer along with a J-beta primer mix. A single record per CDR3 protein comes from TCRdb applying MiXCR to the 5' RACE reads. The sample lists some 850,000 distinct CDR3 sequences; 20% to 30% were seen once. To note about this clonotype: Its antigen remains unknown.

These same data were also listed under a study on T cells of mothers and their children. That source reports: Related and unrelated pairs show TCR recombination output that thymic selection shapes similarly. Mothers and children who were related shared slightly more overlap than unrelated pairs, but not significantly more.

Input material: blood. The receptor's source is a boy between 10 and 17 years old in good health.

CDR3 residues: CASSAGSRVQETQYF. CDR3 DNA sequence: TGTGCCAGCAGCGCCGGATCCCGGGTCCAGGAGACCCAGTACTTC. The chain combines TRBV9 with TRBJ2-5; D unresolved. This CDR3 has 15 amino acids. Germline V gene sequence: CDR1 SGDLS, CDR2 YYNGEE. V lost 3 bases and J lost 5, with 17 bases in between.